This T cell receptor (beta chain) was recovered during a study of blood T cell repertoires in COVID-19. Overall study context: Sites in the United States, Italy and Spain provided acute and convalescent COVID-19 samples. Sample material is recorded as cDNA or gDNA derived from T cells, B-cell-depleted T cells, or PBMCs.

This clone is a singleton in its sample. Sequencing was performed with immunoSEQ multiplex PCR; in TCRdb, only in-frame clones are kept and a portion is missing. The table has 150,000 or so clones, about 87% seen once. The V segment lost 7 bases and the J segment 2 bases; nucleotides outside the gene matches: 9. CDR1 and CDR2 from the germline V gene are SQVTM and ANQGSEA. CDR3 length: 15 residues. The TCR originated in a man aged 55-75 years with acute or convalescent COVID-19. Source material: peripheral blood. V is TRBV29-1 and J is TRBJ2-3; the match to TRBD1 covers 10 bases. The CDR3 region has the DNA TGCAGCGCCCTCGGGACAGGGGCTTCCACAGATACGCAGTATTTT. Translation: CSALGTGASTDTQYF.